This record looks at one T cell receptor beta chain sequence and its context. The sample belongs to a study of control samples from healthy donors and cancer patients. Method: immunoSEQ multiplex PCR; TCRdb's copy keeps in-frame clones and lacks some. The sample includes 130,000 to 150,000 clones, 75% to 95% seen only once; the top ten take 3% to 3.5%. The sample taken for sequencing was blood. The receptor's source is a man younger than 45 in good health.

CDR3 loop: CASSLWTMVGGGELFF. The CDR3 nucleotides read TGTGCCAGCAGTTTATGGACGATGGTTGGTGGCGGGGAGCTGTTTTTT. The chain uses TRBV27 and TRBJ2-2; D is ambiguous. Germline CDR1 reads MNHEY; CDR2 reads SMNVEV (reference sequence). The V gene lost 1 base and the J gene lost 7 bases, with 16 bases spanning the gap. The CDR3 loop spans 16 amino acids.